Each of the 26 T cell receptor beta chains below was sequenced from the same sample in a study of cytomegalovirus exposure and HLA in healthy donors. The PCR was carried out with 60 Vbeta primers and 13 Jbeta primers. The assay was immunoSEQ multiplex PCR, and TCRdb's table has in-frame clones only and misses some. The table lists roughly 160,000 clones, roughly four fifths of them singletons. Input material: PBMCs. Source of these receptors: a female donor in good health and CMV-seronegative.

This chain uses TRBV6-5 with TRBJ1-1, with D unresolved. The CDR3 runs 12 residues. Looked up from germline, CDR1 is MNHEY and CDR2 is SVGAGI. V lost 4 bases, J lost 4 bases, and 7 bases lay in between. The CDR3 reads CASSSLLTEAFF. The DNA for the CDR3 is TGTGCCAGCAGTTCCCTACTCACTGAAGCTTTCTTT.

V and J are TRBV15 and TRBJ1-1; D gene uncertain. V dropped 2 bases and J dropped 2 bases, with 9 bases sitting between them. CDR3 size: 14 residues. Germline V gene lookup returns CDR1 LNHNV and CDR2 YYDKDF (reference sequence). CDR3 sequence (DNA): TGTGCCACCAGCAGACCCGCGGATAACACTGAAGCTTTCTTT. Translated: CATSRPADNTEAFF.

The chain couples TRBV12-5 to TRBJ1-2; D uncertain. Trimming stripped 4 bases from V and 7 bases from J, with 10 bases between. The CDR3 spans 12 residues. Germline V gene sequence: CDR1 LGHNT, CDR2 FRNRAP. CDR3 coding DNA: TGTGCTAGTGGTTCTCTAATTGGTGGCTACACCTTC. This sequence encodes CASGSLIGGYTF. Using reference TRBV12-5 and TRBJ1-2 for the parts outside the CDR3, the full variable domain is DARVTQTPRHKVTEMGQEVTMRCQPILGHNTVFWYRQTMMQGLELLAYFRNRAPLDDSGMPKDRFSAEMPDATLATLKIQPSEPRDSAVYFCASGSLIGGYTFGSGTRLTVV.

The chain combines TRBV7-6 with TRBJ2-1, with D perhaps matching TRBD2 (6 bases). V was pared by 2 bases and J by 1 base, with 12 bases between. This CDR3 comprises 16 residues. The V gene's germline CDR1 is SGHVS and CDR2 FNYEAQ. The CDR3 reads CASSLRRGESYNEQFF. CDR3 DNA sequence: TGTGCCAGCAGCTTACGGCGGGGAGAATCCTACAATGAGCAGTTCTTC.

This clone was seen more than once but under ten times. The chain uses TRBV4-3 and TRBJ2-7, with D perhaps matching TRBD2 (6 bases). The CDR3 is 16 amino acids. Trimming removed 0 bases at V and 1 base at J, with 13 bases between. CDR1 and CDR2 (germline): LGHNA, YSLEER. CDR3 DNA sequence: TGCGCCAGCAGCCAAGACACACTGGGGGGTTCCTACGAGCAGTACTTC. Residues: CASSQDTLGGSYEQYF.

This clone was counted between two and nine times. The chain recombines TRBV6-1 with TRBJ2-1; no definite D call. The germline CDR1 and CDR2 sequences are MNHNS and SASEGT. V gave up 2 bases and J gave up 4 bases, with 18 bases separating them. This CDR3 contains 17 residues. This CDR3 reads CASSEYLLTRPYNEQFF. CDR3 DNA: TGTGCCAGCAGTGAATATCTACTAACCAGACCTTACAATGAGCAGTTCTTC.

This rearrangement joins TRBV7-2 to TRBJ2-2; tentatively, D is TRBD2 (6 bases). CDR1 SGHTA and CDR2 FQGNSA come from the germline V gene. The CDR3 totals 15 residues. V was clipped by 6 bases and J by 0 bases, with 11 bases between them. The DNA for the CDR3 is TGTGCCAGCAGGGGAGGAGCGGCGAACACCGGGGAGCTGTTTTTT. Protein sequence: CASRGGAANTGELFF.

V is TRBV4-3 and J is TRBJ2-3, with TRBD2 identical over 10 bases. The V gene's germline CDR1 is LGHNA and CDR2 YSLEER. This CDR3 contains 16 residues. V shed 1 base, J shed 6 bases, and the junction held 7 bases outside the gene matches. The CDR3 loop is CASSQGPAGGRDTQYF. In DNA form, the CDR3 reads TGCGCCAGCAGCCAAGGACCAGCGGGGGGGCGGGATACGCAGTATTTT.

Here the CDR3 DNA reads TGTGCCAGCAGCTCCCCGCGGGTAGAGACCCAGTACTTC. As protein: CASSSPRVETQYF. This sequence joins TRBV13 and TRBJ2-5, with a weak D call TRBD2 (5 bases). This CDR3 spans 13 amino acids. CDR1 and CDR2 (germline): PRHDT, FYEKMQ (reference sequence). The V gene lost 4 bases and the J gene lost 4 bases, with 10 bases spanning the gap.

The chain employs TRBV27 and TRBJ2-6; D unresolved. The CDR3 spans 15 residues. The germline V gene encodes CDR1 MNHEY and CDR2 SMNVEV (reference sequence). The V end was cut by 2 bases, the J end by 0 bases, with 5 bases between. CDR3 in amino acids: CASSLGPSGANVLTF. The DNA of the CDR3 is TGTGCCAGCAGTTTAGGCCCCTCTGGGGCCAACGTCCTGACTTTC.

The chain carries TRBV7-2 and TRBJ2-7; D is perhaps TRBD1 (6 bases). Trimming took off 1 base at V and 2 bases at J, with 12 bases between the two ends. The CDR3 is 15 amino acids. In germline, CDR1 is SGHTA, CDR2 FQGNSA. The CDR3 reads CASSLETGRTYEQYF. The CDR3, as DNA: TGTGCCAGCAGCTTAGAGACAGGCCGCACCTACGAGCAGTACTTC. Filled out from reference TRBV7-2 and TRBJ2-7, the complete variable domain reads GAGVSQSPSNKVTEKGKDVELRCDPISGHTALYWYRQSLGQGLEFLIYFQGNSAPDKSGLPSDRFSAERTGGSVSTLTIQRTQQEDSAVYLCASSLETGRTYEQYFGPGTRLTVT.

V gene TRBV6-4 combines with J gene TRBJ2-1, with 11 nucleotides matching TRBD2. Germline CDR1 reads MRHNA; CDR2 reads SNTAGT. The CDR3 sequence is 17 residues long. The junction had 11 bases not matched to a gene; V was cut back by 3 bases and J by 7 bases. CDR3 nucleotide sequence: TGTGCCAGCAGTGAGTGGGCTAGCGGGGGGTTTGAGAATGAGCAGTTCTTC. Translating it yields CASSEWASGGFENEQFF.

The chain uses TRBV7-2 and TRBJ2-3; 9 nucleotides align to TRBD2. Trimming removed 5 bases from V and 6 bases from J; junction bases left unmatched: 15. The length of the CDR3 is 17 residues. Germline V gives CDR1 SGHTA, CDR2 FQGNSA. The CDR3 is CASSPSVAGGPGDTQYF. For the CDR3, the DNA is TGTGCCAGCAGCCCAAGTGTGGCGGGAGGGCCCGGGGATACGCAGTATTTT.

A remark on this clone: The same CDR3 arises from other DNA sequences in this sample as well. The rearrangement links TRBV4-3 to TRBJ1-2; 12 positions match TRBD1. V was pared by 6 bases and J by 4 bases, with 12 bases of the junction left unmatched. CDR3 length: 17 residues. Germline CDR1 reads LGHNA; CDR2 reads YSLEER. This chain's CDR3 is CASSRDRGLLGSYGYTF. CDR3 nucleotide sequence: TGCGCCAGCAGTCGGGACAGGGGGCTATTGGGATCCTATGGCTACACCTTC.

The gene calls are TRBV7-9 and TRBJ2-7, with D perhaps matching TRBD1 (5 bases). V lost 1 base, J lost 3 bases, and 10 bases lay in between. Germline V gives CDR1 SEHNR, CDR2 FQNEAQ (reference sequence). The CDR3 runs 14 residues. This CDR3 is CASSLVGQVYEQYF. In DNA, the CDR3 is TGTGCCAGCAGCTTAGTCGGACAAGTCTACGAGCAGTACTTC.

This clone was detected only once. This chain connects TRBV19 to TRBJ2-5, with 8 positions matching TRBD2. With V trimmed by 1 base and J by 5 bases, 6 bases remained unmatched. From germline, CDR1 is LNHDA and CDR2 SQIVND (reference sequence). This CDR3 spans 15 amino acids. This chain's CDR3 is CASSIARGGPETQYF. CDR3 DNA sequence: TGTGCCAGTAGTATAGCTCGGGGGGGCCCGGAGACCCAGTACTTC.

The rearrangement links TRBV27 to TRBJ2-4; tentative D call: TRBD2 (5 bases). This CDR3 spans 13 amino acids. V was shortened by 5 bases and J by 6 bases, with 11 bases between the two germline ends. The V gene's germline CDR1 is MNHEY and CDR2 SMNVEV (reference sequence). CDR3 residues: CASSPGLRNIQYF. The CDR3 DNA is TGTGCCAGCAGTCCTGGACTGCGAAACATTCAGTACTTC.

The chain's CDR3 is CASSLDLQKNIQYF. Written as DNA, the CDR3 is TGTGCCAGCAGCTTAGATCTACAGAAAAACATTCAGTACTTC. The genes are TRBV11-2 and TRBJ2-4; D ambiguous. CDR3 length equals 14 residues. The germline V gene encodes CDR1 SGHAT and CDR2 FQNNGV. Trimming shortened V by 0 bases and J by 4 bases, and 7 bases separated the two germline ends.

V usage is TRBV7-9 and J usage is TRBJ2-7, with a weak D call TRBD1 (5 bases). The V gene lost 5 bases and the J gene lost 3 bases, with 17 bases spanning the gap. The CDR3 loop spans 15 amino acids. Germline values: CDR1 SEHNR, CDR2 FQNEAQ (reference sequence). CDR3 sequence: CASSLMQGKGYEQYF. CDR3 coding DNA: TGTGCCAGCAGCCTTATGCAGGGTAAGGGCTACGAGCAGTACTTC. Combining the CDR3 with reference TRBV7-9 and TRBJ2-7 gives the whole variable domain DTGVSQNPRHKITKRGQNVTFRCDPISEHNRLYWYRQTLGQGPEFLTYFQNEAQLEKSRLLSDRFSAERPKGSFSTLEIQRTEQGDSAMYLCASSLMQGKGYEQYFGPGTRLTVT.

This clone is a singleton in its sample. The chain couples TRBV5-1 to TRBJ2-5; 9 nucleotides agree with TRBD1. This CDR3 has 15 residues. V trimming: 0 bases; J trimming: 2 bases; junction bases outside the gene matches: 2. CDR1 and CDR2 from the germline V gene are SGHRS and YFSETQ. CDR3 protein: CASSLAGTGQETQYF. The DNA of the CDR3 is TGCGCCAGCAGCTTGGCCGGGACAGGGCAAGAGACCCAGTACTTC.

This rearrangement joins TRBV5-1 to TRBJ2-2; D not certain. Trimming left V 3 bases short and J 2 bases short, with 11 bases between. CDR3 length: 15 amino acids. Germline V lookup: CDR1 SGHRS, CDR2 YFSETQ. The CDR3 sequence is CASSSATTNTGELFF. CDR3 in DNA: TGCGCCAGCAGCTCGGCGACAACAAACACCGGGGAGCTGTTTTTT.

The J gene is TRBJ2-1, the V gene TRBV7-3, with 8 bases fitting TRBD2. The junction had 18 bases not matched to a gene; V was cut back by 6 bases and J by 14 bases. This CDR3 has 15 amino acids. Germline V gene lookup returns CDR1 SGHTA and CDR2 FQGTGA. DNA for the CDR3: TGTGCCAGCAGATCCAATGGGTCGGGGGGGGTGGGCGAGTTCTTC. Translation gives CASRSNGSGGVGEFF. The complete variable domain, with remaining parts taken from reference TRBV7-3 and TRBJ2-1, reads GAGVSQTPSNKVTEKGKYVELRCDPISGHTALYWYRQSLGQGPEFLIYFQGTGAADDSGLPNDRFFAVRPEGSVSTLKIQRTERGDSAVYLCASRSNGSGGVGEFFGPGTRLTVL.

The chain links TRBV6-6 to TRBJ2-1; 10 nucleotides line up with TRBD2. Looked up from germline, CDR1 is MNHNY and CDR2 is SVGAGI (reference sequence). V was clipped by 7 bases and J by 7 bases; unmatched bases: 7. The CDR3 totals 14 residues. In DNA form, the CDR3 reads TGTGCCAGCAATCTAGCGGGAGAATGGAATGAGCAGTTCTTC. Translation gives CASNLAGEWNEQFF.

The chain has TRBV6-1 and TRBJ2-2; D possibly corresponds to TRBD2 (5 bases). This CDR3 comprises 16 residues. Germline V gene sequence: CDR1 MNHNS, CDR2 SASEGT. V lost 4 bases and J 0 bases, leaving 12 bases between the germline ends. In DNA, the CDR3 is TGTGCCAGCAGTGCGGTGACGGGAACGAACACCGGGGAGCTGTTTTTT. Translated: CASSAVTGTNTGELFF.

This clone was picked up a small number of times. The junction differs from germline at one of its ends, possibly a read error. The chain couples TRBV9 to TRBJ2-1; 16 bases agree with TRBD2. This CDR3 is 21 amino acids long. Germline lookup yields CDR1 SGDLS and CDR2 YYNGEE. The CDR3 nucleotides read TGTGCCAGCAGCCTCCCACGGCAGGGGACTAGCGGGAGGGCGTCCTACAATGAGCAGCTCTTC. Protein sequence: CASSLPRQGTSGRASYNEQLF.

This chain joins TRBV15 and TRBJ2-1, with D tentatively TRBD1 (5 bases). Deletions cut 3 bases from V and 0 bases from J, with 12 bases between. Germline V gene data show CDR1 as LNHNV and CDR2 as YYDKDF (reference sequence). This CDR3 is 16 amino acids long. CDR3 in DNA: TGTGCCACCAGCAGGGGTGGGGCGAGCTCCTACAATGAGCAGTTCTTC. Encoded protein: CATSRGGASSYNEQFF.